The subject of this entry is one TCR beta chain. Since a much larger clone is just one base distant, this may be a read error. This record comes from a study of immune characterization of retroperitoneal liposarcoma. The CDR3 is 16 residues long. Germline CDR1 reads MNHEY; CDR2 reads SMNVEV (reference sequence). MiXCR, applied by TCRdb to the PCR reads, yields one record per CDR3 protein. The sample contains 5,500 to 8,000 distinct CDR3 sequences, 25% to 30% of which appear only once. Specimen: tumor tissue. The J gene is TRBJ2-3, the V gene TRBV27; possible D gene TRBD1, 5 bases. The J call may be in error: the DNA end matches TRBJ1-5 better. This TCR derives from a female donor with retroperitoneal liposarcoma. The CDR3 loop reads CASSSQRAGSTDTQHF. The CDR3 DNA sequence: TGTGCCAGCAGTTCCCAAAGGGCAGGGTCAACAGATACGCAGCATTTT.